This T cell receptor beta chain is drawn from a study of T-cell reconstitution after alpha-beta-depleted transplantation in children (dated by TCRdb to 2016 to 2017). Notes on the research overall: The study quantitatively tracked T-cell immune reconstitution after TCRalphabeta/CD19-depleted allogeneic hematopoietic cell transplantation in children using TCR repertoire profiling. Results the study describes overall, beyond this receptor: In some patients, the high TCRbeta diversity seen at day 60 was put down to recipient T cells and intrathymic progenitors that had survived conditioning. The apparently early alphabetaT-cell count recovery about two months after transplant was reportedly dependent on only several hundred rapidly expanded clones derived from non-depleted graft cells. Hyperexpanded clone frequencies declined over subsequent months; after one year, T-cell counts and TCRbeta diversity were mostly attributed to newly produced T cells.

Sample treatment or condition, as interpreted from the label and publication: allogeneic hematopoietic cell transplantation with graft depleted of TCRalphabeta T cells and CD19 B cells. Transplant recipients were children who received TCRalphabeta/CD19-depleted allogeneic hematopoietic cell grafts. The receptor library was made with PCR. For sequencing, an Illumina HiSeq 2500 was employed. TCR library preparation used molecular barcoding, with unique molecular identifiers applied to normalize quantification of the TCRbeta repertoire. Using fastp trimming at Q25 and MiXCR clonotype assembly, TCRdb reanalyzed the public sequencing data and kept in-frame beta chains. One record per CDR3 amino acid sequence lists the most common genes and DNA. The sample yields around 450,000 distinct CDR3 sequences; 43% were counted once. Approximately 25% of the sample rests with the top ten. At least ten counts were recorded for this clonotype. It lacks a known antigen. Base qualities are not provided; no much larger clone lies one nucleotide away.

Unmatched junction bases come to 2, with V trimmed by 5 bases and J by 2 bases. According to the germline V gene (reference sequence), CDR1 reads MNHEY and CDR2 reads SMNVEV. From the cysteine through the phenylalanine, the CDR3 covers 15 amino acids. Only CDR3 DNA is held: 45 bases, read in frame from base 1. This clonotype was sampled from a girl aged 2 to 10 with aplastic anemia, due to receive a stem cell transplant. The V and J genes are TRBV27 and TRBJ2-7, with 14 middle bases fitting TRBD2. The input for sequencing was PBMCs, taken before TCRalphabeta/CD19-depleted stem cell transplant. The DNA reads TGTGCCAGCAGTGGACTAGCGGGAGGACCCTACGAGCAGTACTTC. Its protein reads: CASSGLAGGPYEQYF.